The 5 T cell receptor beta chains presented below share a single source sample, sequenced in a study of metastatic and nonmetastatic thyroid tumors. All patients were untreated before thyroid surgery. TCRdb used MiXCR to call clones anew from the PCR reads. The table shows just over 20,000 clones, with around an eighth occurring only once. The specimen sequenced was blood. Receptors were obtained from a female donor with papillary thyroid cancer or a benign thyroid nodule (not recorded which). Some clones in this sample may be carry-over from other donors' samples.

In its sample, this clone was seen many times. CDR3 DNA: TGTGCCAGCAGCCAGAAAGTCACCGGTGGCTACACCTTC. It translates to CASSQKVTGGYTF. The rearrangement links TRBV3-1 to TRBJ1-2; D not certain. V was shortened by 3 bases and J by 7 bases, with 12 bases between the two germline ends. Germline V gene lookup returns CDR1 LGHDT and CDR2 YNNKEL (reference sequence). This CDR3 has 13 residues.

Note on this clone: Given the absence of the conserved phenylalanine or tryptophan at the CDR3 end, a read error is likely. Because the CDR3's place on the DNA is in doubt, the DNA is left out and the CDR3 is given as listed by TCRdb. This chain links TRBV5-1 with TRBJ2-6. Including both end residues, the CDR3 is 8 amino acids long. CDR1 is SGHRS and CDR2 is YFSETQ in the germline V gene. This CDR3 is CASSWGTI.

This clone was recorded many times. It may be a read error: a sequence one base away is much more abundant. Distinct nucleotide sequences in the sample also encode this CDR3. The chain joins TRBV11-2 to TRBJ2-7; D is unclear. This CDR3 has 11 residues. Germline CDR1 reads SGHAT; CDR2 reads FQNNGV. DNA for the CDR3: TGTGCCAGCAGCACCTTGAACGAACAGTACTTC. This encodes CASSTLNEQYF.

Of note for this clone: Being one base from a much bigger clone, this may be a read error. The chain recombines TRBV20-1 with TRBJ1-1, with D hard to call. Trimming removed 2 bases from V and 0 bases from J, with 13 bases in between. From germline, CDR1 is DFQATT and CDR2 SNEGSKA (reference sequence). The CDR3 is made up of 15 amino acids. The DNA of the CDR3 is TGCAGTGCTAGATCTCCGGGAACCATGAACACTGAAGCTTTCTTT. Translated: CSARSPGTMNTEAFF.

In its sample, this clone was seen many times. The V call is TRBV20-1, the J call TRBJ1-5; D is unclear. The CDR3 contains 11 residues. Germline CDR1 is DFQATT and CDR2 is SNEGSKA (reference sequence). The CDR3 sequence: CTSLWRQPQHF. The CDR3 DNA is TGCACCTCTTTGTGGCGTCAGCCCCAGCATTTT.